These T cell receptor beta chains were read from a single sample in a study of shared clonotypes between healthy human individuals. Assay used: immunoSEQ multiplex PCR; TCRdb lists only in-frame clones, some missing. The table lists about 1 million clones, approximately 72% of them singletons, with roughly 1.4% in the top ten. The sequenced sample was memory CD4+ T cells sorted from blood. The origin of the receptors is a man aged 18 to 29 in good health. Each CDR3 is given with its conserved first and last residue. D genes are given only for firm matches. Part of the rows lack a size; the others show once, few, many or a class for expanded clones.

clone_size: many
d_call: TRBD1
v_call: TRBV2
j_call: TRBJ2-3
cdr3_aa: CAAQGADTQYF
cdr3_nt: TGTGCCGCACAGGGGGCAGATACGCAGTATTTT

clone_size: -
d_call: TRBD2
v_call: TRBV30
j_call: TRBJ2-7
cdr3_aa: CAWSATSGSFLKQYF
cdr3_nt: TGTGCCTGGAGTGCGACTAGCGGGAGTTTCTTGAAGCAGTACTTC

clone_size: -
d_call: -
v_call: TRBV2
j_call: TRBJ2-3
cdr3_aa: CASSVFRAATDTQYF
cdr3_nt: TGTGCCAGCAGTGTATTCCGGGCCGCCACAGATACGCAGTATTTT

clone_size: -
d_call: -
v_call: TRBV9
j_call: TRBJ2-3
cdr3_aa: CASSPMGLTTDTQYF
cdr3_nt: TGTGCCAGCAGCCCCATGGGACTTACCACAGATACGCAGTATTTT

clone_size: few
d_call: -
v_call: TRBV18
j_call: TRBJ1-1
cdr3_aa: CASSLGFEAFF
cdr3_nt: TGTGCCAGCTCACTAGGGTTTGAAGCTTTCTTT

clone_size: few
d_call: -
v_call: TRBV27
j_call: TRBJ1-1
cdr3_aa: CASSSGTVNTEAFF
cdr3_nt: TGTGCCAGCAGTTCCGGGACGGTGAACACTGAAGCTTTCTTT

clone_size: -
d_call: -
v_call: TRBV18
j_call: TRBJ1-1
cdr3_aa: CASSGTVNTEAFF
cdr3_nt: TGTGCCAGCTCAGGGACGGTGAACACTGAAGCTTTCTTT

clone_size: -
d_call: -
v_call: TRBV5-6
j_call: TRBJ2-7
cdr3_aa: CASSFGVSSYEQYF
cdr3_nt: TGTGCCAGCAGCTTCGGCGTGAGCTCCTACGAGCAGTACTTC

clone_size: -
d_call: TRBD1
v_call: TRBV7-2
j_call: TRBJ2-2
cdr3_aa: CASSRTGWSGELFF
cdr3_nt: TGTGCCAGCAGTAGGACAGGGTGGTCCGGGGAGCTGTTTTTT

clone_size: -
d_call: TRBD1
v_call: TRBV5-1
j_call: TRBJ2-2
cdr3_aa: CASSGRGRVLNTGELFF
cdr3_nt: TGCGCCAGCAGCGGCAGGGGGCGGGTTTTGAACACCGGGGAGCTGTTTTTT

clone_size: -
d_call: TRBD2
v_call: TRBV5-1
j_call: TRBJ2-7
cdr3_aa: CASSQLGTSGYEQYF
cdr3_nt: TGCGCCAGCAGCCAGCTCGGGACTAGCGGTTACGAGCAGTACTTC

clone_size: -
d_call: -
v_call: TRBV19
j_call: TRBJ2-5
cdr3_aa: CASTPAGTPGSQYF
cdr3_nt: TGTGCCAGTACTCCCGCAGGGACACCAGGGTCCCAGTACTTC

clone_size: -
d_call: TRBD2
v_call: TRBV9
j_call: TRBJ2-3
cdr3_aa: CASSARESGTDTQYF
cdr3_nt: TGTGCCAGCAGCGCGCGGGAGAGTGGCACAGATACGCAGTATTTT

clone_size: -
d_call: TRBD2
v_call: TRBV4-2
j_call: TRBJ2-3
cdr3_aa: CASSPLGSGGALDWADTQYF
cdr3_nt: TGTGCCAGCAGCCCCCTGGGTAGCGGGGGGGCCTTGGATTGGGCAGATACGCAGTATTTT

clone_size: -
d_call: -
v_call: TRBV10-3
j_call: TRBJ2-7
cdr3_aa: CAISRELGSSYEQYF
cdr3_nt: TGTGCCATCAGCCGCGAACTTGGGAGCTCCTACGAGCAGTACTTC

clone_size: -
d_call: -
v_call: TRBV30
j_call: TRBJ2-3
cdr3_aa: CAWSSPDTQYF
cdr3_nt: TGTGCCTGGAGCTCCCCAGATACGCAGTATTTT

clone_size: -
d_call: -
v_call: TRBV4-3
j_call: TRBJ2-4
cdr3_aa: CASSQAGRLAKNIQYF
cdr3_nt: TGCGCCAGCAGCCAAGCAGGACGGCTAGCCAAAAACATTCAGTACTTC

clone_size: -
d_call: TRBD1
v_call: TRBV19
j_call: TRBJ2-7
cdr3_aa: CASSSPGQGYEQYF
cdr3_nt: TGTGCCAGTAGTTCACCGGGACAGGGCTACGAGCAGTACTTC

clone_size: -
d_call: -
v_call: TRBV18
j_call: TRBJ1-3
cdr3_aa: CASSPQGFSGNTIYF
cdr3_nt: TGTGCCAGCTCACCCCAGGGGTTCTCTGGAAACACCATATATTTT

clone_size: -
d_call: TRBD1
v_call: TRBV7-2
j_call: TRBJ1-2
cdr3_aa: CASSRDRAGFGYTF
cdr3_nt: TGTGCCAGCAGCCGGGACAGGGCTGGATTTGGCTACACCTTC

clone_size: -
d_call: TRBD1
v_call: TRBV27
j_call: TRBJ2-2
cdr3_aa: CASRGDRASGELFF
cdr3_nt: TGTGCCAGCAGAGGGGACAGGGCGTCCGGGGAGCTGTTTTTT

clone_size: many
d_call: -
v_call: TRBV7-9
j_call: TRBJ1-1
cdr3_aa: CASSFGVFGDGDTEAFF
cdr3_nt: TGTGCCAGCAGCTTTGGCGTCTTCGGGGACGGCGACACTGAAGCTTTCTTT

clone_size: -
d_call: -
v_call: TRBV29-1
j_call: TRBJ1-2
cdr3_aa: CSVEVGYGYTF
cdr3_nt: TGCAGCGTGGAAGTCGGGTATGGCTACACCTTC

clone_size: -
d_call: -
v_call: TRBV5-6
j_call: TRBJ1-6
cdr3_aa: CASSPGQGHSPLHF
cdr3_nt: TGTGCCAGCAGCCCCGGTCAGGGGCATTCACCCCTCCACTTT

clone_size: few
d_call: -
v_call: TRBV30
j_call: TRBJ1-1
cdr3_aa: CAWQRDTNTEAFF
cdr3_nt: TGTGCCTGGCAGAGGGACACGAACACTGAAGCTTTCTTT